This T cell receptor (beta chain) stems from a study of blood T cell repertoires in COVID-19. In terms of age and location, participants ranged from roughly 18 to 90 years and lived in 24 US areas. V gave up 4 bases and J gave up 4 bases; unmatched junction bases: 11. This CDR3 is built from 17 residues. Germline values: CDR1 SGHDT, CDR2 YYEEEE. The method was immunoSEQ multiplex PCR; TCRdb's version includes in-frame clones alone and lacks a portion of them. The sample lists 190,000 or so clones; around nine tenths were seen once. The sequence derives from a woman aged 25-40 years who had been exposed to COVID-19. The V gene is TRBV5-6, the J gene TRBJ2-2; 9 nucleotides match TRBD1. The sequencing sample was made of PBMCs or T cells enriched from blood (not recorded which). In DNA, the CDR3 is TGTGCCAGCAGCCGAACTTCTGGACAGGGGAGCACCGGGGAGCTGTTTTTT. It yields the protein CASSRTSGQGSTGELFF.